The text below deals with one T cell receptor (beta chain). The junction departs from germline at one end; a sequencing error may be responsible. Other DNA sequences in this sample translate to the same CDR3. TCRdb keeps only in-frame clones here, not all; method: immunoSEQ multiplex PCR. The sample lists around 100,000 clones, approximately 77% occurring once. Germline CDR1 is SGHTA and CDR2 is FQGTGA. This CDR3 region has 15 residues. This specimen comes from a study of radiotherapy plus CTLA-4 blockade in lung cancer. The sequencing used peripheral blood, collected from a patient treated with radiotherapy plus ipilimumab. V gene TRBV7-3 combines with J gene TRBJ2-2, with D maybe TRBD2 (5 bases). This TCR came from a human donor with non-small cell lung cancer that progressed on radiotherapy plus ipilimumab. Some clones in this sample may be carry-over from other donors' samples. The CDR3 spells CASSLSGTNTGELFF. CDR3 in DNA: TGTGCCAGCAGCCTCTCTGGAACGAACACCGGGGAACTGTTTTTT. Combining the CDR3 with reference TRBV7-3 and TRBJ2-2 gives the whole variable domain GAGVSQTPSNKVTEKGKYVELRCDPISGHTALYWYRQSLGQGPEFLIYFQGTGAADDSGLPNDRFFAVRPEGSVSTLKIQRTERGDSAVYLCASSLSGTNTGELFFGEGSRLTVL.